The 17 T cell receptor beta chains below were found in one sample sequenced in a study of blood T cell repertoires in COVID-19. Clones were read by immunoSEQ multiplex PCR, and TCRdb kept only the in-frame ones, dropping some. The table records 270,000 or so clones, about four fifths of them present only once. The sample taken for sequencing was PBMCs or T cells enriched from blood (not recorded which). The receptors originated from a man aged 50-59 years who had recovered from COVID-19.

This sequence joins TRBV6-5 and TRBJ2-7; D is ambiguous. CDR3 size: 12 residues. Trimming removed 6 bases from V and 4 bases from J, with 10 bases in between. Germline loops: CDR1 MNHEY, CDR2 SVGAGI. CDR3 coding DNA: TGTGCCAGCAGCCTAGGCCGTTACGAGCAGTACTTC. Protein: CASSLGRYEQYF.

J is TRBJ1-1 and V is TRBV2; 9 bases are shared with TRBD1. The ends lost 6 bases at V and 3 bases at J; junction bases unmatched: 5. The CDR3 sequence is 14 residues long. Germline CDR1 SNHLY, CDR2 FYNNEI. The CDR3 sequence: CASSTGTGYTEAFF. CDR3 sequence (DNA): TGTGCCAGCAGCACCGGGACAGGGTACACTGAAGCTTTCTTT. Together with reference TRBV2 and TRBJ1-1, the CDR3 gives the full variable domain: EPEVTQTPSHQVTQMGQEVILRCVPISNHLYFYWYRQILGQKVEFLVSFYNNEISEKSEIFDDQFSVERPDGSNFTLKIRSTKLEDSAMYFCASSTGTGYTEAFFGQGTRLTVV.

This clone was seen a few times. J is TRBJ1-2 and V is TRBV28, with D uncertain. The CDR3 has 12 amino acids. Germline CDR1 reads MDHEN; CDR2 reads SYDVKM. V was clipped by 3 bases and J by 4 bases, with 6 bases between them. The CDR3 spells CASSFSFYGYTF. The CDR3 DNA follows: TGTGCCAGCAGTTTTTCGTTCTATGGCTACACCTTC.

The rearrangement uses TRBV7-3 and TRBJ1-1; 7 bases match TRBD1. The CDR3 has 15 amino acids. The V segment lost 1 base and the J segment 5 bases; nucleotides outside the gene matches: 7. Germline-derived CDR1 and CDR2 are SGHTA and FQGTGA. The CDR3 sequence is CASSLSGRGLTEAFF. In nucleotides, the CDR3 is TGTGCCAGCAGCTTAAGTGGTAGGGGGCTTACTGAAGCTTTCTTT.

CDR3 DNA sequence: TGTGCCAGCAGCAATGGACTAGCTCCAGATACGCAGTATTTT. The encoded protein is CASSNGLAPDTQYF. The chain has TRBV7-2 and TRBJ2-3, with 8 positions matching TRBD2. J was trimmed by 4 bases and V by 5 bases; bases with no gene match: 5. Per the germline V gene, CDR1 is SGHTA and CDR2 is FQGNSA. The CDR3 sequence is 14 residues long.

This clone was seen repeatedly, ten times or more. The V call is TRBV2, the J call TRBJ2-1; TRBD2 matches at 9 bases. Trimming cost V 5 bases and J 4 bases; bases outside gene matches: 6. The CDR3 extends over 15 amino acids. The germline V gene encodes CDR1 SNHLY and CDR2 FYNNEI. The CDR3 DNA follows: TGTGCCAGCAGTCGGAGCGGGGGGCCTTACAATGAGCAGTTCTTC. It translates to CASSRSGGPYNEQFF. The entire variable domain, with the rest obtained from reference TRBV2 and TRBJ2-1, is as follows: EPEVTQTPSHQVTQMGQEVILRCVPISNHLYFYWYRQILGQKVEFLVSFYNNEISEKSEIFDDQFSVERPDGSNFTLKIRSTKLEDSAMYFCASSRSGGPYNEQFFGPGTRLTVL.

The chain recombines TRBV19 with TRBJ1-5, with a possible D match to TRBD1 (6 bases). V was clipped by 2 bases and J by 3 bases, with 14 bases between them. This CDR3 region has 16 residues. Germline V CDR1 and CDR2: LNHDA, SQIVND (reference sequence). CDR3 nucleotide sequence: TGTGCCAGTAGTATACCGCGACAGGCCTACAATCAGCCCCAGCATTTT. Translation: CASSIPRQAYNQPQHF.

This clone was seen only a few times. The chain joins TRBV7-7 to TRBJ2-1; TRBD1 agrees at 9 bases. Germline loops: CDR1 SSHAT, CDR2 FNYEAQ (reference sequence). The CDR3 is 13 residues long. The CDR3 spells CASGEQGAGEQFF. Here the CDR3 DNA reads TGTGCTAGCGGAGAACAGGGGGCGGGTGAGCAGTTCTTC.

The gene calls are TRBV15 and TRBJ1-4; D not certain. Trimming left V 0 bases short and J 8 bases short, with 13 bases between. This CDR3 has 15 residues. CDR1 and CDR2 (germline): LNHNV, YYDKDF (reference sequence). The CDR3 DNA follows: TGTGCCACCAGCAGAGATAGCCGGGGTGGCGAAAAACTGTTTTTT. It codes for CATSRDSRGGEKLFF. Drawing the rest from reference TRBV15 and TRBJ1-4, the complete variable domain is DAMVIQNPRYQVTQFGKPVTLSCSQTLNHNVMYWYQQKSSQAPKLLFHYYDKDFNNEADTPDNFQSRRPNTSFCFLDIRSPGLGDTAMYLCATSRDSRGGEKLFFGSGTQLSVL.

The rearrangement uses TRBV14 and TRBJ1-5, with 8 positions matching TRBD1. The J segment lost 4 bases and the V segment lost 4 bases, leaving 12 bases of the junction unmatched. Germline V gene data show CDR1 as SGHDN and CDR2 as FVKESK. The CDR3 covers 17 residues. The CDR3 nucleotides read TGTGCCAGCAGCCGGGGACAGGAAGGACTTCCAAATCAGCCCCAGCATTTT. The encoded protein is CASSRGQEGLPNQPQHF. Complete variable domain (other parts from reference TRBV14 and TRBJ1-5): EAGVTQFPSHSVIEKGQTVTLRCDPISGHDNLYWYRRVMGKEIKFLLHFVKESKQDESGMPNNRFLAERTGGTYSTLKVQPAELEDSGVYFCASSRGQEGLPNQPQHFGDGTRLSIL.

The chain has TRBV5-4 and TRBJ1-1, with unresolved D. This CDR3 comprises 15 residues. The germline CDR1 and CDR2 sequences are SGHNT and YYREEE (reference sequence). V lost 4 bases, J lost 0 bases, and 13 bases lay in between. The CDR3 sequence is CASSPAPRLNTEAFF. The CDR3 DNA is TGTGCCAGCAGCCCGGCACCTAGGCTGAACACTGAAGCTTTCTTT.

This rearrangement joins TRBV29-1 to TRBJ2-5; the match to TRBD1 covers 9 bases. V lost 7 bases to trimming and J lost 5 bases; unmatched junction nucleotides: 8. The CDR3 has 13 amino acids. Germline V CDR1 and CDR2: SQVTM, ANQGSEA. The CDR3 sequence is CSAETGGTETQYF. The CDR3 coding sequence is TGCAGCGCTGAGACAGGGGGTACGGAGACCCAGTACTTC.

V gene TRBV5-1 combines with J gene TRBJ1-6; 9 nucleotides agree with TRBD1. The V segment lost 2 bases and the J segment 6 bases; nucleotides outside the gene matches: 3. The CDR3 covers 15 residues. CDR1 and CDR2 from the germline V gene are SGHRS and YFSETQ. The CDR3: CASSFGDRVNSPLHF. CDR3 nucleotide sequence: TGCGCCAGCAGCTTTGGGGACAGGGTTAATTCACCCCTCCACTTT.

CDR3 sequence: CASSISAGSSTDTQYF. In DNA form, the CDR3 reads TGTGCCAGTAGTATCTCAGCGGGTTCTAGCACAGATACGCAGTATTTT. The gene calls are TRBV19 and TRBJ2-3; D is perhaps TRBD2 (6 bases). V dropped 3 bases and J dropped 0 bases, with 13 bases sitting between them. This CDR3 spans 16 amino acids. CDR1 is LNHDA, CDR2 SQIVND, per germline (reference sequence). Supplemented by reference TRBV19 and TRBJ2-3, the full variable domain reads DGGITQSPKYLFRKEGQNVTLSCEQNLNHDAMYWYRQDPGQGLRLIYYSQIVNDFQKGDIAEGYSVSREKKESFPLTVTSAQKNPTAFYLCASSISAGSSTDTQYFGPGTRLTVL.

J is TRBJ2-2 and V is TRBV29-1; D is uncertain. The germline V gene has CDR1 SQVTM and CDR2 ANQGSEA. V was cut by 7 bases and J by 0 bases, with 9 bases left in between. The CDR3 extends over 13 amino acids. The DNA for the CDR3 is TGCAGCGCTCAAACATCGAACACCGGGGAGCTGTTTTTT. This translates into CSAQTSNTGELFF.

The genes are TRBV28 and TRBJ1-6; a possible D gene is TRBD1 (6 bases). Deletions cut 6 bases from V and 1 base from J, with 10 bases between. This CDR3 has 15 residues. Germline V gives CDR1 MDHEN, CDR2 SYDVKM. Written as DNA, the CDR3 is TGTGCCAGCAGCCCAGGGGATTCCTATAATTCACCCCTCCACTTT. Amino acids: CASSPGDSYNSPLHF. Based on the CDR3 plus reference TRBV28 and TRBJ1-6, the full variable domain is DVKVTQSSRYLVKRTGEKVFLECVQDMDHENMFWYRQDPGLGLRLIYFSYDVKMKEKGDIPEGYSVSREKKERFSLILESASTNQTSMYLCASSPGDSYNSPLHFGNGTRLTVT.

The CDR3 nucleotides read TGTGCCAGCAGGCCCGGGACTCACGACATTGAAGCTTTCTTT. This codes for CASRPGTHDIEAFF. The chain recombines TRBV3-1 (or the pseudogene TRBV3-2) with TRBJ1-1; D possibly corresponds to TRBD1 (5 bases). The CDR3 runs to 14 residues. Between the trimmed V and J ends, which lost 6 bases and 7 bases, there was a span of 18 bases. Looked up from germline, CDR1 is LGHDT and CDR2 is YNNKEL (reference sequence).